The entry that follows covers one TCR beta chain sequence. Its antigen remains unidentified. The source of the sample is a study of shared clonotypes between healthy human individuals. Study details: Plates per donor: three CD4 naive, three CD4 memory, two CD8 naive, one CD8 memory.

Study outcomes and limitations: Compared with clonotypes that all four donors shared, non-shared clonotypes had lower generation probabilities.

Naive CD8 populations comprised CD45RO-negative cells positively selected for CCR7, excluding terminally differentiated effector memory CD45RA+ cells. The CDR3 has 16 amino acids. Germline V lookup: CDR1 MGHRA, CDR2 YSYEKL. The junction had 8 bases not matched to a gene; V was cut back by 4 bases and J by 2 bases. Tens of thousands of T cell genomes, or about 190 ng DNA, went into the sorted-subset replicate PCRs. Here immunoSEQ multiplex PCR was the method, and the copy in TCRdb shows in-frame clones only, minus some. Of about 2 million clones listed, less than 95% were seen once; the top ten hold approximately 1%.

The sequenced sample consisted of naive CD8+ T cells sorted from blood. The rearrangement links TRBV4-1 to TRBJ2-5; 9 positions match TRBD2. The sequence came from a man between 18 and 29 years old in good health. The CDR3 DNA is TGCGCCAGCAGCCCCAAAAGAACTAGCGGGCAAGAGACCCAGTACTTC. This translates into CASSPKRTSGQETQYF.